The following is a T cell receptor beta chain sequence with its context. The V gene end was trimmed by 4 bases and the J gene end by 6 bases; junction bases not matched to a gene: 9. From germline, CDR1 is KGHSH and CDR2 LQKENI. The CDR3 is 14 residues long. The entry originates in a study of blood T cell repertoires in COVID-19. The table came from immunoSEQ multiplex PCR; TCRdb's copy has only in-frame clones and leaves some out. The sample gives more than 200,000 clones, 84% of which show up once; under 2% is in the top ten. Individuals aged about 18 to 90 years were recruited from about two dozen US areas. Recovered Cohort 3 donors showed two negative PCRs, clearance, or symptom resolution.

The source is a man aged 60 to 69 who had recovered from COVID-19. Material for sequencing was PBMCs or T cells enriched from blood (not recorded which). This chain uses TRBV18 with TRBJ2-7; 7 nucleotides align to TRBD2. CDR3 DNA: TGTGCCAGCTCACTAACGGGGGGACCTGGCGAGCAGTACTTC. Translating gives CASSLTGGPGEQYF.